This T cell receptor (beta chain) was sequenced during a study of blood T cell repertoires in COVID-19. Overall study: Whether acute or convalescent, the COVID-19 samples came from the United States, Italy and Spain. The analysed material was cDNA or gDNA that came from T cells, B-cell-depleted T cells, or PBMCs.

CDR1 MNHNS and CDR2 SASEGT come from the germline V gene. The CDR3 has 18 amino acids. V dropped 4 bases and J dropped 0; count of bases not matched to a gene: 10. This clone was seen a few times. Authors' data handling: Researchers report that nucleated cell counts were estimated from reference gene primer amplification. The table came from immunoSEQ multiplex PCR; TCRdb's copy has only in-frame clones and leaves some out. That table gives V, J and clone size, and the DNA gave D and trimming. The top ten hold less than 9% of the sample, which has about 80,000 clones, around 89% seen once. Material: peripheral blood. The receptor comes from a woman older than 75 with acute or convalescent COVID-19. The rearrangement links TRBV6-1 to TRBJ2-1, with 9 bases identical to TRBD2. The chain's CDR3 is CASSAGTSSVSSYNEQFF. Here the CDR3 DNA reads TGTGCCAGCAGTGCTGGGACTAGCTCCGTGAGCTCCTACAATGAGCAGTTCTTC.